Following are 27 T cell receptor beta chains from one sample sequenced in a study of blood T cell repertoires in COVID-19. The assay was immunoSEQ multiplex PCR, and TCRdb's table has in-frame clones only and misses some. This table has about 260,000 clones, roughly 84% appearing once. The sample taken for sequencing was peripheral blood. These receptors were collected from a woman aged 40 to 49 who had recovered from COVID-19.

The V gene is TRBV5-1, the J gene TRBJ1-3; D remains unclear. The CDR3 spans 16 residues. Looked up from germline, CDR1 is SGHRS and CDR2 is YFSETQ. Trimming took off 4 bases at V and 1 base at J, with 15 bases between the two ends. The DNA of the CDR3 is TGCGCCAGCAGCGCAGATCTGGTGCGGTCTGGAAACACCATATATTTT. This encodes CASSADLVRSGNTIYF.

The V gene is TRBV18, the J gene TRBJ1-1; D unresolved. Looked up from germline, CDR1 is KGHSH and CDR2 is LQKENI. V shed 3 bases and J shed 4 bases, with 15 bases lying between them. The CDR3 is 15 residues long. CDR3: CASSPARVGVTEAFF. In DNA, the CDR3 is TGTGCCAGCTCACCCGCCCGAGTGGGCGTCACTGAAGCTTTCTTT.

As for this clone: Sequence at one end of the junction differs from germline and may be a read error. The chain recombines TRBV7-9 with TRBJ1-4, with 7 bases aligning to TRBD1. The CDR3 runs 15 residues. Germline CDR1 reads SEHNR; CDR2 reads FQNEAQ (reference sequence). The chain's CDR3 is CASSARGRGNEKLFF. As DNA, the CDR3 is TGTGCCAGCAGCGCAAGGGGCAGGGGGAATGAGAAACTGTTTTTT.

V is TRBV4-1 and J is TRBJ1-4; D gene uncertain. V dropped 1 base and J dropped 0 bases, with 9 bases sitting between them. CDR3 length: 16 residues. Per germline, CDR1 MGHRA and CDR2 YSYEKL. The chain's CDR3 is CASSQVPHATNEKLFF. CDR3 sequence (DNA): TGCGCCAGCAGCCAAGTTCCCCATGCAACTAATGAAAAACTGTTTTTT.

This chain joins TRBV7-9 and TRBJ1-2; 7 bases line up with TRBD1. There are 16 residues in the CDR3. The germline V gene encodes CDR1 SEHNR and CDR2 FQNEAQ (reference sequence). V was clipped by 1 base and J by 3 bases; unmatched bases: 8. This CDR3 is CASSLEAPGTDYGYTF. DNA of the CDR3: TGTGCCAGCAGCTTAGAAGCACCCGGGACAGACTATGGCTACACCTTC.

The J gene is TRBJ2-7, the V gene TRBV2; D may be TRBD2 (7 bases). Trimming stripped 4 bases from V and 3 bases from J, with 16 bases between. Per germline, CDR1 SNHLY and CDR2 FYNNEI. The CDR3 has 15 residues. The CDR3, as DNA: TGTGCCAGCAGTGGGGGGGGGACATTTGTCTACGAGCAGTACTTC. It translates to CASSGGGTFVYEQYF. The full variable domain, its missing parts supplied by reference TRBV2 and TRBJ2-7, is EPEVTQTPSHQVTQMGQEVILRCVPISNHLYFYWYRQILGQKVEFLVSFYNNEISEKSEIFDDQFSVERPDGSNFTLKIRSTKLEDSAMYFCASSGGGTFVYEQYFGPGTRLTVT.

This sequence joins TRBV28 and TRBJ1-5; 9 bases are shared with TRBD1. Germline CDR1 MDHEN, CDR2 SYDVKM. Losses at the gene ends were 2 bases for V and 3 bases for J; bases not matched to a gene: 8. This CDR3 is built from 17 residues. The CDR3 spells CASSLPHRQGVNQPQHF. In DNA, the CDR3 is TGTGCCAGCAGTTTACCCCATCGACAGGGGGTCAATCAGCCCCAGCATTTT.

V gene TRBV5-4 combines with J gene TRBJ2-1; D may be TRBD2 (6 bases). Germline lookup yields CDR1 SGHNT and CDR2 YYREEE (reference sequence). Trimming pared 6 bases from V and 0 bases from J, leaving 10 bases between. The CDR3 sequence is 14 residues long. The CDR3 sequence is CASTHGGSYNEQFF. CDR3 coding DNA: TGTGCCAGCACCCACGGGGGCTCCTACAATGAGCAGTTCTTC.

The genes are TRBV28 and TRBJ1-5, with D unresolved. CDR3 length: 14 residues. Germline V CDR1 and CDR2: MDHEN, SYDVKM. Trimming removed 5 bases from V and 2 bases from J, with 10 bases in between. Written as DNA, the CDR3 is TGTGCCAGCAGTAGAAGAGGCGGCAATCAGCCCCAGCATTTT. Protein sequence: CASSRRGGNQPQHF.

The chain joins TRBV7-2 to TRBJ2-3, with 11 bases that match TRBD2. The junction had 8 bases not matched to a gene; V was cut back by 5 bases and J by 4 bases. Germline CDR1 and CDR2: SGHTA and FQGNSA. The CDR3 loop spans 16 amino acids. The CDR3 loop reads CASSPLSGGVSDTQYF. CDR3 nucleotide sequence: TGTGCCAGCAGCCCTCTTAGCGGGGGGGTCTCAGATACGCAGTATTTT.

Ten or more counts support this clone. The CDR3, as DNA: TGTGCCAGCAGTAGCCACCACCTCCGGACCTCCGCGGGTGAAAAACTGTTTTTT. Protein: CASSSHHLRTSAGEKLFF. The V gene is TRBV28, the J gene TRBJ1-4; D unclear. CDR1 and CDR2 (germline): MDHEN, SYDVKM. V shed 5 bases and J shed 7 bases, with 26 bases lying between them. This CDR3 region has 18 residues.

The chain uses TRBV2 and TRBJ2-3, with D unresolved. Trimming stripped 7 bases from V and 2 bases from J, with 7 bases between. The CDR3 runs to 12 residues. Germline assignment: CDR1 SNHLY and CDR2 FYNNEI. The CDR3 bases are TGTGCCAGCACCCCAGACACAGATACGCAGTATTTT. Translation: CASTPDTDTQYF.

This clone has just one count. The CDR3 DNA sequence: TGTGCCAGCAGTTTTTTTTATGGGACAGCAAGCTCCTATAATTCACCCCTCCACTTT. Protein sequence: CASSFFYGTASSYNSPLHF. This rearrangement joins TRBV27 to TRBJ1-6; 7 bases agree with TRBD1. Germline CDR1 reads MNHEY; CDR2 reads SMNVEV (reference sequence). This CDR3 comprises 19 residues. The junction had 11 bases not matched to a gene; V was cut back by 3 bases and J by 0 bases.

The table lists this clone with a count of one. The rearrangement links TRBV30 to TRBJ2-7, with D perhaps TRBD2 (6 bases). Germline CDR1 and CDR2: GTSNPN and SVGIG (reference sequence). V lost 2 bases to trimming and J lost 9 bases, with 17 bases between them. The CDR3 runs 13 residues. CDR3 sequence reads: CAWSPGYGDWQYF. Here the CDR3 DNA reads TGTGCCTGGAGTCCAGGTTATGGGGACTGGCAGTACTTC. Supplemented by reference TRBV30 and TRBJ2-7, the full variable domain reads SQTIHQWPATLVQPVGSPLSLECTVEGTSNPNLYWYRQAAGRGLQLLFYSVGIGQISSEVPQNLSASRPQDRQFILSSKKLLLSDSGFYLCAWSPGYGDWQYFGPGTRLTVT.

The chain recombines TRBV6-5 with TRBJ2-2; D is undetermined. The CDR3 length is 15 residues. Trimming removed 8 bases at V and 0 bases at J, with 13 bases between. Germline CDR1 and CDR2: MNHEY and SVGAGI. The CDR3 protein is CASGPPQANTGELFF. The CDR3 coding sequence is TGTGCCAGCGGGCCTCCGCAGGCGAACACCGGGGAGCTGTTTTTT.

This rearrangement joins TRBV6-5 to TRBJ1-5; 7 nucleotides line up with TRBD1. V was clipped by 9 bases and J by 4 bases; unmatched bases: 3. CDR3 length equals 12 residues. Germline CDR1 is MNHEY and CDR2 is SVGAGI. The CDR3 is CARDRRNQPQHF. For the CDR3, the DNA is TGTGCCAGGGACAGGCGAAATCAGCCCCAGCATTTT.

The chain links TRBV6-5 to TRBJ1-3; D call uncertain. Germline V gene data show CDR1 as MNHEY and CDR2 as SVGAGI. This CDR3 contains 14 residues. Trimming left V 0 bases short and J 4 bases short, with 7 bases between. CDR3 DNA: TGTGCCAGCAGTTACTCGTCCTTGGGAAACACCATATATTTT. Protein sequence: CASSYSSLGNTIYF.

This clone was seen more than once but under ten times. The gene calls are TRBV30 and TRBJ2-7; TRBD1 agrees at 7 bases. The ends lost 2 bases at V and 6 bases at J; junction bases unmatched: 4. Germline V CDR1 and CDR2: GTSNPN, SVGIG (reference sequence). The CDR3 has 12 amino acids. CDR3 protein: CAWSPTGLEQYF. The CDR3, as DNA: TGTGCCTGGAGTCCGACAGGGCTCGAGCAGTACTTC.

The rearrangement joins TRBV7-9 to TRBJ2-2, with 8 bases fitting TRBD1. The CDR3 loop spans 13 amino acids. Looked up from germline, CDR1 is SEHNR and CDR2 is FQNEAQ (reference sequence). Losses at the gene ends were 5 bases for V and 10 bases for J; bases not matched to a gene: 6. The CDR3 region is CASSLQGEVELFF. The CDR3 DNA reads TGTGCCAGCAGCCTACAGGGGGAGGTGGAGCTGTTTTTT. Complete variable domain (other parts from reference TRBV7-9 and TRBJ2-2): DTGVSQNPRHKITKRGQNVTFRCDPISEHNRLYWYRQTLGQGPEFLTYFQNEAQLEKSRLLSDRFSAERPKGSFSTLEIQRTEQGDSAMYLCASSLQGEVELFFGEGSRLTVL.

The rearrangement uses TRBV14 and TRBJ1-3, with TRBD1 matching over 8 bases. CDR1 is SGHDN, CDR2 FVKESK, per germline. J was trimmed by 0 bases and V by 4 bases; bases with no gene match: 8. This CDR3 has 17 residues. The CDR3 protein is CASSLGTGPRSGNTIYF. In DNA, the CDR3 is TGTGCCAGCAGCCTTGGGACAGGACCGCGCTCTGGAAACACCATATATTTT.

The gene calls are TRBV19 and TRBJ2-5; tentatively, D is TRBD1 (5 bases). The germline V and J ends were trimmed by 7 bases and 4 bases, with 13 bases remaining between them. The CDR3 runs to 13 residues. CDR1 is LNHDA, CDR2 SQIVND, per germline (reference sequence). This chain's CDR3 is CASTDSPGETQYF. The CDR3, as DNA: TGTGCCAGTACAGACAGTCCAGGAGAGACCCAGTACTTC.

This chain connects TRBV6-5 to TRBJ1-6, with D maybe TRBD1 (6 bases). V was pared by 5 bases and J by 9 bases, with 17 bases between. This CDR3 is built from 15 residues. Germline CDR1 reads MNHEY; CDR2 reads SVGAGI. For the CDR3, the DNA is TGTGCCAGCAGTCAGGGGTTTTCTCCCGGTTCACCCCTCCACTTT. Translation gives CASSQGFSPGSPLHF.

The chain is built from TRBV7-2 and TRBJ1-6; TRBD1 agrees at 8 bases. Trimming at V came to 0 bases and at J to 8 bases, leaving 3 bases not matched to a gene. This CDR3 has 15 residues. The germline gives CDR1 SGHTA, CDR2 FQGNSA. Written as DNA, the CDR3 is TGTGCCAGCAGCTTAGCGCCAGGGGGCTATTCACCCCTCCACTTT. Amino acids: CASSLAPGGYSPLHF.

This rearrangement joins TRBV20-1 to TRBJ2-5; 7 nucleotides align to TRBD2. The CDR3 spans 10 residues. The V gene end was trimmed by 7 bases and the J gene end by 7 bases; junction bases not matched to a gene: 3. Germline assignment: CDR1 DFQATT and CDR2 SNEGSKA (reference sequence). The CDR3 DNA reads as TGCAGTGTTGGGGAGGGGACCCAGTACTTC. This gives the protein CSVGEGTQYF.

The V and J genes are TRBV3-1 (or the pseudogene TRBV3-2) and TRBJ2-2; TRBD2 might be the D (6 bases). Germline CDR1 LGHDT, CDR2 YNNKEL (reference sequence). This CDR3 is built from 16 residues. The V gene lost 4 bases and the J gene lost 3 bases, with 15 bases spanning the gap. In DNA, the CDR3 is TGTGCCAGCAGCCTTACCCAGACTAGTCACACCGGGGAGCTGTTTTTT. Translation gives CASSLTQTSHTGELFF.

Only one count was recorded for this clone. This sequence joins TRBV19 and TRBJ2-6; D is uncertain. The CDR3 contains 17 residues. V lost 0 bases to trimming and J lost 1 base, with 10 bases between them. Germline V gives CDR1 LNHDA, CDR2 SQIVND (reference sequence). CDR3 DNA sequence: TGTGCCAGTAGTATAGATCAACGGTTGTCTGGGGCCAACGTCCTGACTTTC. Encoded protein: CASSIDQRLSGANVLTF.

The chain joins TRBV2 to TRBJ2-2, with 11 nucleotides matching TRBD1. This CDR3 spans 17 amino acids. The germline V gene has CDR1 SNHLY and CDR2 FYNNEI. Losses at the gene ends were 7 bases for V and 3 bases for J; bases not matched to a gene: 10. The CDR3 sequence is CASNRDRGRLDTGELFF. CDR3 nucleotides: TGTGCCAGCAATCGGGACAGGGGGAGACTGGACACCGGGGAGCTGTTTTTT.